The rows below give T cell receptor beta chains drawn from one sample of a study of lymphopenia after photon versus proton radiotherapy. Only in-frame clones appear in the TCRdb table, and some are missing; sequencing was by immunoSEQ multiplex PCR. The table shows 150,000 or so clones, with about 85% occurring only once. Specimen: peripheral blood, collected from a patient treated with photon-based radiotherapy. These receptors all stem from a man aged 45-65 years with gastric cancer. Each CDR3 is given with its conserved first and last residue. The D gene is left open where the match is weak. Clone size is shown for a subset of rows, as once, few, many or a class of expanded clone.

abundance,v_gene,d_gene,j_gene,CDR3aa,CDR3nt
few,TRBV6-6,NA,TRBJ2-4,CASSYGRGIGNIQYF,TGTGCCAGCAGTTACGGTCGCGGGATAGGGAACATTCAGTACTTC
NA,TRBV9,NA,TRBJ2-5,CASSVRGSQETQYF,TGTGCCAGCAGCGTCCGCGGGTCCCAAGAGACCCAGTACTTC
NA,TRBV6-6,NA,TRBJ1-3,CASSLGGQSGNTIYF,TGTGCCAGCAGTTTGGGGGGACAATCCGGAAACACCATATATTTT
few,TRBV2,TRBD2,TRBJ2-3,CASVGLAGGDTQYF,TGTGCCAGTGTAGGACTAGCGGGAGGAGATACGCAGTATTTT
once,TRBV6-1,TRBD1,TRBJ1-5,CASSDSTGGNQPQHF,TGTGCCAGCAGCGACTCGACAGGGGGCAATCAGCCCCAGCATTTT
few,TRBV5-6,TRBD1,TRBJ1-1,CASSPDFLRDRLNTEAFF,TGTGCCAGCAGCCCAGATTTTTTACGGGACAGGCTAAACACTGAAGCTTTCTTT
NA,TRBV5-4,NA,TRBJ2-2,CASSFSGGELFF,TGTGCCAGCAGCTTTTCGGGCGGGGAGCTGTTTTTT
NA,TRBV28,NA,TRBJ2-4,CASSGLAKNIQYF,TGTGCCAGCAGTGGGTTAGCCAAAAACATTCAGTACTTC
NA,TRBV23-1,NA,TRBJ1-1,CASSHPPAFF,TGCGCCAGCAGTCATCCCCCGGCTTTCTTT
few,TRBV28,NA,TRBJ2-7,CASKRQASYEQYF,TGTGCCAGCAAAAGACAGGCGTCCTACGAGCAGTACTTC
NA,TRBV7-2,NA,TRBJ2-5,CASSLGAETQYF,TGTGCCAGCAGCTTAGGGGCAGAGACCCAGTACTTC
NA,TRBV5-6,NA,TRBJ2-1,CASSLMGGSDNEQFF,TGTGCCAGCAGCTTGATGGGGGGATCCGACAATGAGCAGTTCTTC
NA,TRBV6-6,NA,TRBJ2-1,CASSNRDQQFF,TGTGCCAGCAGCAACCGGGACCAGCAGTTCTTC
NA,TRBV18,NA,TRBJ1-2,CASSPQKGDYGYTF,TGTGCCAGCTCACCTCAGAAAGGGGACTATGGCTACACCTTC
NA,TRBV25-1,NA,TRBJ1-2,CASSATGLDYGYTF,TGTGCCAGCAGTGCAACAGGGTTAGACTATGGCTACACCTTC
NA,TRBV7-6,NA,TRBJ1-2,CASSPGQTNNYGYTF,TGTGCCAGCAGTCCAGGACAGACTAATAACTATGGCTACACCTTC
NA,TRBV5-4,NA,TRBJ2-5,CASSLYRGGETQYF,TGTGCCAGCAGCTTGTATCGAGGGGGAGAGACCCAGTACTTC
NA,TRBV18,TRBD1,TRBJ2-7,CASSPPGQSAYEQYF,TGTGCCAGCTCACCTCCGGGACAGAGTGCCTACGAGCAGTACTTC
NA,TRBV11-2,NA,TRBJ1-2,CASSSNPYGTSGSGGYTF,TGTGCCAGCAGCTCCAACCCGTACGGGACTAGCGGGAGCGGCGGCTACACCTTC
NA,TRBV2,TRBD2,TRBJ2-2,CASSETSGRGTGELFF,TGTGCCAGCAGCGAGACTAGCGGGAGGGGAACCGGGGAGCTGTTTTTT
NA,TRBV7-8,NA,TRBJ2-1,CASSLTGVSSYNEQFF,TGTGCCAGCAGCTTAACGGGGGTGAGCTCCTACAATGAGCAGTTCTTC
NA,TRBV6-5,NA,TRBJ1-5,CASRAGGTNQPQHF,TGTGCCAGCAGAGCAGGAGGAACTAATCAGCCCCAGCATTTT
NA,TRBV7-6,TRBD1,TRBJ2-1,CASRTGGGDEQFF,TGTGCCAGCAGGACAGGGGGCGGAGATGAGCAGTTCTTC
NA,TRBV6-5,TRBD1,TRBJ1-3,CASSYTGGISGNTIYF,TGTGCCAGCAGTTACACAGGGGGGATCTCTGGAAACACCATATATTTT
NA,TRBV28,TRBD1,TRBJ1-1,CATPDRQGLSAGAFF,TGTGCCACCCCAGATCGACAGGGTCTCTCAGCAGGAGCTTTCTTT
few,TRBV2,NA,TRBJ2-7,CASSEVTEQYF,TGTGCCAGCAGTGAGGTTACCGAGCAGTACTTC
NA,TRBV5-4,TRBD2,TRBJ2-7,CASSPSLIAGGSSYEQYF,TGTGCCAGCAGCCCATCCCTAATAGCGGGAGGGAGCTCCTACGAGCAGTACTTC
NA,TRBV28,NA,TRBJ2-3,CASSLPLGSGGSTDTQYF,TGTGCCAGCAGTCTCCCCCTCGGTAGCGGAGGGAGCACAGATACGCAGTATTTT
NA,TRBV28,NA,TRBJ2-7,CATLGQTTYEQYF,TGTGCCACCCTGGGGCAGACTACCTACGAGCAGTACTTC
NA,TRBV2,NA,TRBJ2-1,CASSDPGQSYNEQFF,TGTGCCAGCAGTGACCCGGGTCAATCCTACAATGAGCAGTTCTTC
NA,TRBV18,NA,TRBJ1-1,CASSLRTNTEAFF,TGTGCCAGCTCACTTCGGACGAACACTGAAGCTTTCTTT
NA,TRBV6-6,NA,TRBJ2-6,CASSRQGAGANVLTF,TGTGCCAGCAGTCGTCAGGGAGCCGGGGCCAACGTCCTGACTTTC
once,TRBV29-1,TRBD2,TRBJ2-3,CSVELAGGGADTQYF,TGCAGCGTTGAACTAGCGGGAGGGGGGGCGGATACGCAGTATTTT
NA,TRBV6-6,TRBD1,TRBJ1-5,CASSTGAQYQPQHF,TGTGCCAGTTCCACAGGGGCCCAATATCAGCCCCAGCATTTT
NA,TRBV29-1,NA,TRBJ2-1,CSVSRTAGISYNEQFF,TGCAGCGTAAGTCGTACAGCGGGTATATCCTACAATGAGCAGTTCTTC
NA,TRBV7-2,TRBD1,TRBJ2-5,CASSFSGGVEKTQYF,TGTGCCAGCAGCTTTTCAGGGGGCGTAGAAAAGACCCAGTACTTC
NA,TRBV5-1,NA,TRBJ2-2,CASSSGNTGELFF,TGCGCCAGCAGCTCAGGGAACACCGGGGAGCTGTTTTTT
once,TRBV5-1,TRBD1,TRBJ1-2,CASSAGPDRGIYGYTF,TGCGCCAGCAGCGCCGGACCTGACAGGGGAATCTATGGCTACACCTTC
NA,TRBV6-1,NA,TRBJ2-3,CASSESPPQYF,TGTGCCAGCAGTGAATCTCCCCCGCAGTATTTT
NA,TRBV5-6,TRBD1,TRBJ2-1,CASSWNRGLLMYNEQFF,TGTGCCAGCAGCTGGAACAGGGGGCTTCTTATGTACAATGAGCAGTTCTTC
NA,TRBV7-9,NA,TRBJ2-7,CASSLAKGNHEQYF,TGTGCCAGCAGCTTAGCAAAGGGGAACCACGAGCAGTACTTC
few,TRBV7-8,NA,TRBJ1-5,CASSLKQTVGSNQPQHF,TGTGCCAGCAGCTTAAAACAGACAGTGGGTAGCAATCAGCCCCAGCATTTT
NA,TRBV5-1,NA,TRBJ1-5,CASSLEGGSNQPQHF,TGCGCCAGCAGCTTGGAGGGGGGGAGCAATCAGCCCCAGCATTTT
NA,TRBV27,NA,TRBJ1-2,CASSLSIAGQGGYTF,TGTGCCAGCAGTTTATCGATAGCCGGACAAGGTGGCTACACCTTC
NA,TRBV9,NA,TRBJ2-3,CASSVGPGLGDTQYF,TGTGCCAGCAGCGTAGGGCCGGGACTCGGAGATACGCAGTATTTT
NA,TRBV5-1,NA,TRBJ2-7,CASSLGGVYEQYF,TGCGCCAGCAGCTTGGGAGGGGTGTACGAGCAGTACTTC
NA,TRBV7-8,TRBD2,TRBJ2-4,CASSPLGLAGRGVKKNIQYF,TGTGCCAGCAGCCCCCTGGGACTAGCGGGACGGGGGGTGAAAAAAAACATTCAGTACTTC
NA,TRBV19,NA,TRBJ1-2,CASSIDGRGHYGYTF,TGTGCCAGTAGTATAGATGGCAGGGGCCACTATGGCTACACCTTC
NA,TRBV2,TRBD1,TRBJ1-2,CASSEGLTGNKWDYGYTF,TGTGCCAGCAGTGAAGGGCTGACAGGGAATAAGTGGGACTATGGCTACACCTTC
NA,TRBV28,NA,TRBJ2-5,CASSFSGTQETQYF,TGTGCCAGCAGTTTCTCAGGAACCCAAGAGACCCAGTACTTC